This T cell receptor (beta chain) emerged from a study of T-cell reconstitution after alpha-beta-depleted transplantation in children. This clonotype was found many times. As it was prepared, the TCRbeta library received unique molecular identifiers. MiXCR, applied by TCRdb to the PCR reads, yields one record per CDR3 protein. The sample carries 150,000 to 250,000 distinct CDR3 sequences, 13% to 15% recorded once. The CDR3 has 14 residues. V gave up 6 bases and J gave up 1 base, with 13 bases separating them. CDR1 is SGHRS and CDR2 is YFSETQ in the germline V gene. The material sequenced was PBMCs from the stem cell graft donor, taken from the stem cell graft. This sequence originates from a human donor who donated a stem cell graft to a child with acute lymphoblastic leukemia. V is TRBV5-1 and J is TRBJ1-1; D gene uncertain. The CDR3 loop is CASKSRGGNTEAFF. The CDR3 DNA follows: TGCGCCAGCAAATCACGGGGAGGGAACACTGAAGCTTTCTTT.